A single sample gave rise to the 7 T cell receptor beta chains below, sequenced in a study of blood T cell repertoires in COVID-19. Assay used: immunoSEQ multiplex PCR; TCRdb lists only in-frame clones, some missing. The sample comprises 200,000 to 250,000 clones, approximately 91% of which are singletons, and 2.7% rests with the top ten. The sample was peripheral blood. These receptors all come from a woman in her sixties with acute or convalescent COVID-19.

The genes are TRBV6-4 and TRBJ1-2; 9 bases match TRBD1. This CDR3 spans 15 amino acids. Germline V gives CDR1 MRHNA, CDR2 SNTAGT. Unmatched junction bases numbered 5, after V lost 0 bases and J lost 6 bases. CDR3: CASSDSGDRVNGYTF. The CDR3 DNA sequence: TGTGCCAGCAGTGACTCCGGGGACAGGGTTAATGGCTACACCTTC.

This clone was detected a few times. This rearrangement joins TRBV29-1 to TRBJ1-2, with D perhaps TRBD1 (5 bases). This CDR3 region has 12 residues. Trimming cost V 4 bases and J 4 bases, with 10 bases left between them. CDR1 is SQVTM, CDR2 ANQGSEA, per germline. In DNA, the CDR3 is TGCAGCGTTGTGTGGGGCAGCTATGGCTACACCTTC. Translating it yields CSVVWGSYGYTF.

This chain uses TRBV7-9 with TRBJ2-5; possible D gene TRBD2, 5 bases. The CDR3 extends over 15 amino acids. From germline, CDR1 is SEHNR and CDR2 FQNEAQ (reference sequence). Trimming removed 0 bases from V and 5 bases from J, with 13 bases in between. As DNA, the CDR3 is TGTGCCAGCAGCTTAGCGGGAGTTCGGGGTGAGACCCAGTACTTC. Protein product: CASSLAGVRGETQYF.

The chain couples TRBV10-3 to TRBJ2-7; D remains ambiguous. Germline-derived CDR1 and CDR2 are ENHRY and SYGVKD. The CDR3 covers 13 residues. Trimming left V 8 bases short and J 4 bases short, with 15 bases between. The CDR3 DNA follows: TGTGCCATCGGAGCCTCTATCACTTACGAGCAGTACTTC. Its translation is CAIGASITYEQYF.

CDR3 sequence: CASSPPGITNYGYTF. In nucleotides, the CDR3 is TGTGCCAGCAGCCCGCCGGGTATTACTAACTATGGCTACACCTTC. This rearrangement joins TRBV7-3 to TRBJ1-2; D gene uncertain. The germline CDR1 and CDR2 sequences are SGHTA and FQGTGA. The V and J ends lost 5 bases and 0 bases respectively, with 13 bases between them. This CDR3 has 15 residues.

The chain uses TRBV4-2 and TRBJ2-7, with 8 bases aligning to TRBD2. With V trimmed by 1 base and J by 4 bases, 12 bases remained unmatched. The germline V gene encodes CDR1 LGHNA and CDR2 YNFKEQ. The CDR3 runs to 17 residues. Written as DNA, the CDR3 is TGTGCCAGCAGCCAAGCCTCAGGGACTAGAGGACTTTACGAGCAGTACTTC. This translates into CASSQASGTRGLYEQYF.

This clone has just one count. The chain carries TRBV2 and TRBJ2-1; 7 nucleotides align to TRBD2. The CDR3 contains 13 residues. CDR1 and CDR2 from the germline V gene are SNHLY and FYNNEI. V trimming: 4 bases; J trimming: 5 bases; junction bases outside the gene matches: 2. The DNA for the CDR3 is TGTGCCAGCAGTGTTCTAGCGGACAATGAGCAGTTCTTC. Protein: CASSVLADNEQFF.